The subject of this entry is one T cell receptor beta chain. These data originate in a study of control samples from healthy donors and cancer patients. The data were produced by immunoSEQ multiplex PCR, yet TCRdb's version contains in-frame clones alone and is incomplete. There are approximately 44,000 clones in the sample; approximately 70% occur only once, and over 15% lies in the top ten. The CDR3 loop spans 15 amino acids. V was clipped by 2 bases and J by 4 bases, with 11 bases between them. Per the germline V gene, CDR1 is MDHEN and CDR2 is SYDVKM. This chain links TRBV28 with TRBJ2-2; a weak D match, TRBD2 (7 bases). The sequence derives from a male donor with melanoma. The sample was formalin-fixed, paraffin-embedded tissue. This chain's CDR3 is CASSLGGAGTGELFF. The CDR3 DNA reads TGTGCCAGCAGTTTAGGGGGGGCGGGCACCGGGGAGCTGTTTTTT. Looking up the rest from reference TRBV28 and TRBJ2-2 gives the full variable domain: DVKVTQSSRYLVKRTGEKVFLECVQDMDHENMFWYRQDPGLGLRLIYFSYDVKMKEKGDIPEGYSVSREKKERFSLILESASTNQTSMYLCASSLGGAGTGELFFGEGSRLTVL.